The 13 T cell receptor beta chains reported below all come from one sample, sequenced in a study of blood T cell repertoires in COVID-19. Method: immunoSEQ multiplex PCR; TCRdb's copy keeps in-frame clones and lacks some. This table holds 40,000 or so clones, 90% found once. Sequencing used peripheral blood. The receptor set was obtained from a man aged 45-65 years with active COVID-19.

This sequence joins TRBV7-3 and TRBJ1-6; maybe TRBD1 (6 bases). Deletions cut 10 bases from V and 7 bases from J, with 20 bases between. The CDR3 sequence is 15 residues long. CDR1 is SGHTA, CDR2 FQGTGA, per germline. CDR3 DNA: TGTGCCAATCGTTTAGGGGGTGGGGCGAATTCACCCCTCCACTTT. Amino acid sequence: CANRLGGGANSPLHF.

This clone has a single count. The chain couples TRBV6-5 to TRBJ2-7; tentatively, D is TRBD1 (7 bases). The germline V and J ends were trimmed by 3 bases and 5 bases, with 20 bases remaining between them. There are 16 residues in the CDR3. The germline V gene has CDR1 MNHEY and CDR2 SVGAGI. The CDR3 protein is CASSYPPGGRLDEQYF. The CDR3, as DNA: TGTGCCAGCAGTTATCCTCCAGGGGGGCGTCTCGACGAGCAGTACTTC.

This clone is a singleton in its sample. The chain recombines TRBV6-6 with TRBJ1-5, with D tentatively TRBD1 (5 bases). The germline V gene encodes CDR1 MNHNY and CDR2 SVGAGI (reference sequence). Trimming cost V 5 bases and J 7 bases, with 12 bases left between them. This CDR3 comprises 13 residues. The CDR3 nucleotides read TGTGCCAGCAGTGACAGCGCCTGGCAGCCCCAGCATTTT. It is translated as CASSDSAWQPQHF.

This chain joins TRBV7-3 and TRBJ1-2, with TRBD1 as a possible D gene (5 bases). Trimming removed 2 bases from V and 8 bases from J, with 12 bases in between. The CDR3 spans 13 residues. CDR1 and CDR2 from the germline V gene are SGHTA and FQGTGA. The CDR3 DNA follows: TGTGCCAGCAGCTTAGCAGGGCTAGGAGGCTACACCTTC. It encodes CASSLAGLGGYTF.

The rearrangement joins TRBV19 to TRBJ2-1; TRBD2 aligns across 8 bases. The germline CDR1 and CDR2 sequences are LNHDA and SQIVND (reference sequence). After removal of 4 bases from V and 0 bases from J, the junction contained 8 bases not matched to a gene. The CDR3 runs 17 residues. The CDR3 reads CASSTQLLADSYNEQFF. The CDR3 DNA reads TGTGCCAGTAGTACCCAATTACTAGCGGACTCCTACAATGAGCAGTTCTTC.

V gene TRBV6-1 combines with J gene TRBJ1-6; possibly TRBD1 for D (5 bases). CDR1 is MNHNS and CDR2 is SASEGT in the germline V gene. The CDR3 has 14 amino acids. Trimming took off 3 bases at V and 7 bases at J, with 10 bases between the two ends. This CDR3 reads CASSEGLNNSPLHF. The CDR3 DNA sequence: TGTGCCAGCAGTGAGGGACTGAACAATTCACCCCTCCACTTT.

This sequence joins TRBV6-4 and TRBJ2-2; 7 bases align to TRBD1. Trimming removed 2 bases from V and 3 bases from J; junction bases left unmatched: 3. CDR3 length equals 15 residues. CDR1 is MRHNA, CDR2 SNTAGT, per germline. CDR3 residues: CASSDRQGDTGELFF. In DNA form, the CDR3 reads TGTGCCAGCAGTGACCGTCAGGGGGACACCGGGGAGCTGTTTTTT.

The J gene is TRBJ2-7, the V gene TRBV5-6; D is unresolved. Trimming left V 0 bases short and J 0 bases short, with 7 bases between. CDR3 length: 14 residues. Germline CDR1 is SGHDT and CDR2 is YYEEEE. The CDR3 is CASSLGPGSYEQYF. In DNA, the CDR3 is TGTGCCAGCAGCTTGGGACCGGGCTCCTACGAGCAGTACTTC.

This clone was observed once. A junction end diverges from the germline sequence, so it may reflect a read error. The rearrangement links TRBV7-8 to TRBJ1-3; 9 bases are a match to TRBD1. Per the germline V gene, CDR1 is SGHVS and CDR2 is FQNEAQ. The CDR3 runs 17 residues. DNA for the CDR3: TGTGCCAGCACCTTAATGGGACAGGGAAGCTCTGGAAACACCATATATTTT. Its protein product is CASTLMGQGSSGNTIYF.

CDR3 loop: CASSQGVPKTEAFF. The CDR3, as DNA: TGCGCCAGCAGTCAGGGGGTCCCGAAGACTGAAGCTTTCTTT. The V and J genes are TRBV5-1 and TRBJ1-1; the match to TRBD1 covers 7 bases. Per the germline V gene, CDR1 is SGHRS and CDR2 is YFSETQ. Germline trimming cut 5 bases from V and 5 bases from J; bases unmatched to any gene: 9. This CDR3 contains 14 residues.

The V gene is TRBV7-8, the J gene TRBJ2-1, with 7 bases that match TRBD2. The CDR3 is made up of 15 amino acids. Germline-derived CDR1 and CDR2 are SGHVS and FQNEAQ. Trimming took 5 bases from V and 6 from J; bases not matched to a gene: 10. In nucleotides, the CDR3 is TGTGCCAGCAGCCGCGGGGGTGCGTCTTTCAATGAGCAGTTCTTC. It translates to CASSRGGASFNEQFF.

In this sample, this clone turned up once. This rearrangement joins TRBV19 to TRBJ2-3; TRBD2 agrees at 7 bases. Germline V CDR1 and CDR2: LNHDA, SQIVND (reference sequence). The junction had 13 bases not matched to a gene; V was cut back by 5 bases and J by 2 bases. CDR3 length: 17 residues. The CDR3 loop reads CASSPRPLAEFTDTQYF. The CDR3 DNA reads as TGTGCCAGTAGTCCGCGGCCCCTAGCGGAGTTCACAGATACGCAGTATTTT.

The chain couples TRBV9 to TRBJ1-6; TRBD1 aligns across 7 bases. The V segment lost 2 bases and the J segment 8 bases; nucleotides outside the gene matches: 10. The CDR3 loop spans 16 amino acids. Germline V lookup: CDR1 SGDLS, CDR2 YYNGEE. The CDR3 region is CASSVSDRVSYSPLHF. CDR3 sequence (DNA): TGTGCCAGCAGCGTTTCCGACAGGGTTTCCTATTCACCCCTCCACTTT. Using reference TRBV9 and TRBJ1-6 for the parts outside the CDR3, the full variable domain is DSGVTQTPKHLITATGQRVTLRCSPRSGDLSVYWYQQSLDQGLQFLIQYYNGEERAKGNILERFSAQQFPDLHSELNLSSLELGDSALYFCASSVSDRVSYSPLHFGNGTRLTVT.